The 15 T cell receptor beta chains below come from one sample, sequenced in a study of OX40 agonist ivuxolimab in advanced cancers. Sequenced by immunoSEQ multiplex PCR; TCRdb stores in-frame clones only, minus some. The sample yields 20,000 or so clones, approximately 80% seen once. The material sequenced was CD4+ or CD8+ T cells sorted from blood, taken in a trial of the OX40 agonist ivuxolimab. These TCRs come from an adult with an advanced solid tumor such as melanoma, head and neck, liver or kidney cancer.

V is TRBV11-2 and J is TRBJ1-5, with 7 bases lining up with TRBD1. The length of the CDR3 is 15 residues. Trimming cost V 7 bases and J 4 bases; bases outside gene matches: 10. Germline V gives CDR1 SGHAT, CDR2 FQNNGV. CDR3 DNA sequence: TGTGCCAGCACCCTCGGGACAGCAGGAAATCAGCCCCAGCATTTT. This codes for CASTLGTAGNQPQHF.

The chain's CDR3 is CASRPLGTGQFEAFF. CDR3 in DNA: TGTGCCAGCAGACCACTCGGGACAGGGCAATTTGAAGCTTTCTTT. The chain carries TRBV27 and TRBJ1-1; 9 positions agree with TRBD1. The CDR3 totals 15 residues. Per germline, CDR1 MNHEY and CDR2 SMNVEV (reference sequence). Trimming at V came to 6 bases and at J to 7 bases, leaving 12 bases not matched to a gene.

V and J are TRBV27 and TRBJ1-2; a weak D match, TRBD1 (5 bases). This CDR3 region has 13 residues. Trimming shortened V by 6 bases and J by 8 bases, and 16 bases separated the two germline ends. The germline CDR1 and CDR2 sequences are MNHEY and SMNVEV (reference sequence). CDR3 amino acids: CASSPRGPKGYTF. The CDR3 bases are TGTGCCAGCAGCCCTCGGGGCCCAAAGGGCTACACCTTC.

This chain connects TRBV4-1 to TRBJ2-7, with 10 positions matching TRBD1. This CDR3 is 14 amino acids long. Germline V gene sequence: CDR1 MGHRA, CDR2 YSYEKL. The J segment lost 3 bases and the V segment lost 3 bases, leaving 2 bases of the junction unmatched. The CDR3 here is CASSQGTGVYEQYF. Here the CDR3 DNA reads TGCGCCAGCAGCCAGGGGACAGGGGTCTACGAGCAGTACTTC.

V and J are TRBV6-5 and TRBJ2-2; maybe TRBD1 (6 bases). The length of the CDR3 is 16 residues. From germline, CDR1 is MNHEY and CDR2 SVGAGI. The ends were cut back, 4 bases at V and 1 base at J, with 13 bases in the middle. This chain's CDR3 is CASSWTDPGNTGELFF. In DNA, the CDR3 is TGTGCCAGCAGTTGGACAGATCCTGGGAACACCGGGGAGCTGTTTTTT.

By proportion, this clone is medium-sized. The chain joins TRBV6-5 to TRBJ1-1; a weak D match, TRBD1 (5 bases). In germline, CDR1 is MNHEY, CDR2 SVGAGI. The CDR3 sequence is 13 residues long. The germline V and J ends were trimmed by 1 base and 7 bases, with 10 bases remaining between them. CDR3 residues: CASSYYGGGEAFF. CDR3 coding DNA: TGTGCCAGCAGTTACTACGGGGGGGGTGAAGCTTTCTTT.

The chain has TRBV7-6 and TRBJ2-2; 10 nucleotides align to TRBD2. The trim removed 8 bases at V and 5 bases at J, leaving 8 bases unmatched. The CDR3 extends over 15 amino acids. The germline gives CDR1 SGHVS, CDR2 FNYEAQ. The CDR3, as DNA: TGTGCCAGCGGGGCTAGCGGGGGAGGTACCGGGGAGCTGTTTTTT. It encodes CASGASGGGTGELFF.

The sample holds a few counts of this clone. The chain carries TRBV29-1 and TRBJ1-4; D call uncertain. Germline CDR1 reads SQVTM; CDR2 reads ANQGSEA. The CDR3 has 14 amino acids. V was pared by 7 bases and J by 0 bases, with 12 bases between. DNA for the CDR3: TGCAGCGCCATCGGGAGCCCAACTAATGAAAAACTGTTTTTT. It codes for CSAIGSPTNEKLFF.

The chain combines TRBV5-4 with TRBJ2-2; D call uncertain. There are 12 residues in the CDR3. The V end lost 5 bases, the J end lost 0 bases, and 2 bases lay between the germline ends. CDR1 is SGHNT, CDR2 YYREEE, per germline (reference sequence). The CDR3 protein is CASSSNTGELFF. DNA for the CDR3: TGTGCCAGCAGTTCGAACACCGGGGAGCTGTTTTTT. The full variable domain, its missing parts supplied by reference TRBV5-4 and TRBJ2-2, is ETGVTQSPTHLIKTRGQQVTLRCSSQSGHNTVSWYQQALGQGPQFIFQYYREEENGRGNFPPRFSGLQFPNYSSELNVNALELDDSALYLCASSSNTGELFFGEGSRLTVL.

The chain recombines TRBV5-1 with TRBJ2-1; unclear D gene. This CDR3 has 12 residues. From germline, CDR1 is SGHRS and CDR2 YFSETQ. V was pared by 2 bases and J by 8 bases, with 8 bases between. The CDR3 sequence: CASSLEWDEQFF. The CDR3 nucleotides read TGCGCCAGCAGCTTAGAATGGGATGAGCAGTTCTTC.

The J gene is TRBJ2-6, the V gene TRBV21-1; no DNA check was done on the table's D call, TRBD2. TRBV21-1 has pseudogene status. The CDR3 has 15 amino acids. CDR3 in amino acids: CASSKSRRGANVLTF. The CDR3 coding sequence is TGTGCCAGCAGCAAAAGCCGCCGGGGGGCCAACGTCCTGACTTTC.

The V call is TRBV9, the J call TRBJ2-2; D call uncertain. This CDR3 comprises 13 residues. Germline CDR1 reads SGDLS; CDR2 reads YYNGEE. V shed 0 bases and J shed 7 bases, with 7 bases lying between them. In DNA form, the CDR3 reads TGTGCCAGCAGCGTAGGCGGAGTCGGGGAGCTGTTTTTT. Translating gives CASSVGGVGELFF.

This clone was found a few times. The chain links TRBV19 to TRBJ1-3, with D tentatively TRBD1 (6 bases). Trimming cost V 5 bases and J 0 bases, with 14 bases left between them. Germline V gene lookup returns CDR1 LNHDA and CDR2 SQIVND (reference sequence). This CDR3 has 16 residues. The CDR3, as DNA: TGTGCCAGTAGTCTCGGGACACCAACCTCTGGAAACACCATATATTTT. It specifies CASSLGTPTSGNTIYF.

The chain links TRBV25-1 to TRBJ2-7, with 7 positions matching TRBD2. The V and J ends lost 1 base and 6 bases, in that order; junction bases with no gene match: 6. Per germline, CDR1 MGHDK and CDR2 SYGVNS. This CDR3 is built from 14 residues. For the CDR3, the DNA is TGTGCCAGCAGTGAATGGGGGGGGAGATCCGAGCAGTACTTC. Residues: CASSEWGGRSEQYF.

This chain uses TRBV9 with TRBJ2-3; D tentatively reads TRBD1 or TRBD2 (5 bases each). Trimming removed 3 bases from V and 0 bases from J, with 17 bases in between. The CDR3 sequence is 17 residues long. The germline V gene encodes CDR1 SGDLS and CDR2 YYNGEE. As DNA, the CDR3 is TGTGCCAGCAGCGACGGGACGGTCTTCACTAGCACAGATACGCAGTATTTT. Amino acid sequence: CASSDGTVFTSTDTQYF.